The 4 T cell receptor beta chains listed next were all sequenced from one sample in a study of blood T cell repertoires in COVID-19. Sequenced by immunoSEQ multiplex PCR; TCRdb stores in-frame clones only, minus some. The sample has about 160,000 clones, more than 75% seen once. The sample comprised PBMCs or T cells enriched from blood (not recorded which). Every receptor here comes from a woman aged 45-60 years who had recovered from COVID-19.

The CDR3 is CASSVENRGTEKLFF. The CDR3 DNA follows: TGTGCCAGCAGCGTAGAAAACAGGGGAACTGAAAAACTGTTTTTT. This chain uses TRBV9 with TRBJ1-4; the match to TRBD1 covers 7 bases. Germline lookup yields CDR1 SGDLS and CDR2 YYNGEE. The trim removed 0 bases at V and 7 bases at J, leaving 6 bases unmatched. This CDR3 has 15 amino acids.

The chain uses TRBV9 and TRBJ2-3; 11 positions match TRBD2. The germline V gene encodes CDR1 SGDLS and CDR2 YYNGEE. V lost 4 bases, J lost 1 base, and 5 bases stayed unmatched. CDR3 length: 16 amino acids. CDR3: CASSSRLAGRTDTQYF. CDR3 bases: TGTGCCAGCAGCTCGCGACTAGCGGGGCGCACAGATACGCAGTATTTT.

V usage is TRBV19 and J usage is TRBJ2-7; 11 bases map to TRBD1. V was pared by 4 bases and J by 3 bases, with 8 bases of the junction left unmatched. CDR3 length: 16 residues. Germline V gene lookup returns CDR1 LNHDA and CDR2 SQIVND (reference sequence). The CDR3 reads CASSRPRGTGGYEQYF. The CDR3 nucleotides are TGTGCCAGTAGTAGGCCGCGCGGGACAGGGGGCTACGAGCAGTACTTC.

The chain is built from TRBV27 and TRBJ1-1, with TRBD1 matching 7 bases. This CDR3 region has 17 residues. CDR1 and CDR2 from the germline V gene are MNHEY and SMNVEV (reference sequence). V gave up 4 bases and J gave up 4 bases; unmatched junction bases: 15. The CDR3 region is CASSSYKGARSFTEAFF. The CDR3 nucleotides read TGTGCCAGCAGTTCATATAAGGGGGCGCGGAGTTTCACTGAAGCTTTCTTT.